The next 18 T cell receptor beta chains were all read from a single sample in a study of memory CD4+ T cells and cytomegalovirus serostatus (dated by TCRdb to the late 2010s). A FACSAria II was used to sort memory CD4+ T cells, defined as single viable CD3+CD4+CD8-CD45RO+ cells. Libraries were constructed by the immunoSEQ multiplex PCR assay. In TCRdb, the immuneACCESS table is reduced to in-frame sequences with V and J assigned. These tables do not hold every clone; where another copy was compared, an unresolved V gene accounts for under half, and the others remain unexplained. This sample gives more than 45,000 clones in total; approximately 78% of them show up just once. In total, the top ten clones hold roughly 0.8% of the sample. Sequenced material: memory CD4+ T cells from blood. The receptors were gathered from an adult in good health and CMV-seronegative.

This chain joins TRBV10-3 and TRBJ1-2; 8 bases line up with TRBD1. The CDR3 extends over 16 amino acids. V shed 4 bases, J shed 3 bases, and the junction held 10 bases outside the gene matches. Germline assignment: CDR1 ENHRY and CDR2 SYGVKD. The DNA for the CDR3 is TGTGCCATCAGTGCTGGGACAGGCGGGGGAGACTATGGCTACACCTTC. This codes for CAISAGTGGGDYGYTF.

The genes are TRBV6-1 and TRBJ1-5; 7 bases fit TRBD1. J lost 6 bases, V lost 1 base, and 3 bases had no gene match. The CDR3 length is 14 residues. In germline, CDR1 is MNHNS, CDR2 SASEGT. The DNA of the CDR3 is TGTGCCAGCAGTGAAGTCAGGGGGGGTCAGCCCCAGCATTTT. Amino acids: CASSEVRGGQPQHF.

The chain links TRBV6-6 to TRBJ1-6; 8 bases line up with TRBD1. Germline V gene data show CDR1 as MNHNY and CDR2 as SVGAGI (reference sequence). The junction had 8 bases not matched to a gene; V was cut back by 6 bases and J by 4 bases. The CDR3 has 16 amino acids. The CDR3 is CASSTDRGRYNSPLHF. The CDR3 nucleotides are TGTGCCAGCAGCACCGACAGGGGAAGATATAATTCACCCCTCCACTTT.

V is TRBV5-4 and J is TRBJ2-5, with D hard to call. The last part of the DNA fits TRBJ2-7 better; the J call may be wrong. Germline loops: CDR1 SGHNT, CDR2 YYREEE (reference sequence). The CDR3 has 15 residues. CDR3 bases: TGTGCCAGCAGCTTGAATCGGGCGGCCGCCTACGAGCAGTACTTC. As protein: CASSLNRAAAYEQYF.

V gene TRBV6-5 combines with J gene TRBJ2-7; 11 positions match TRBD2. V was clipped by 4 bases and J by 2 bases; unmatched bases: 1. This CDR3 region has 14 residues. CDR1 and CDR2 from the germline V gene are MNHEY and SVGAGI. CDR3 DNA: TGTGCCAGCAGTTCTAGCGGGGGGCCCTACGAGCAGTACTTC. It specifies CASSSSGGPYEQYF.

This clone was counted between two and nine times. The chain carries TRBV5-1 and TRBJ1-3; unclear D gene. In germline, CDR1 is SGHRS, CDR2 YFSETQ. This CDR3 has 14 residues. Trimming took off 4 bases at V and 2 bases at J, with 10 bases between the two ends. In DNA, the CDR3 is TGCGCCAGCAGCCCCGACTTGGCTGGAAACACCATATATTTT. This codes for CASSPDLAGNTIYF.

V is TRBV5-1 and J is TRBJ2-7; D remains ambiguous. The V end was cut by 5 bases, the J end by 4 bases, with 10 bases between. This CDR3 contains 12 residues. Germline V gives CDR1 SGHRS, CDR2 YFSETQ. CDR3 loop: CASRTDGYEQYF. The CDR3 DNA is TGCGCCAGCAGAACGGACGGATACGAGCAGTACTTC.

The J gene is TRBJ2-5, the V gene TRBV2, with D possibly matching TRBD2 (6 bases). The V end lost 6 bases, the J end lost 1 base, and 12 bases lay between the germline ends. Looked up from germline, CDR1 is SNHLY and CDR2 is FYNNEI. The CDR3 runs to 14 residues. The CDR3 protein is CASSPGSFQETQYF. The CDR3 coding sequence is TGTGCCAGCAGCCCCGGGAGCTTCCAAGAGACCCAGTACTTC.

The chain uses TRBV2 and TRBJ1-2; D is perhaps TRBD1 (6 bases). Trimming shortened V by 7 bases and J by 2 bases, and 14 bases separated the two germline ends. CDR1 and CDR2 from the germline V gene are SNHLY and FYNNEI. The CDR3 runs 14 residues. The CDR3 sequence is CASMRGQLNYGYTF. CDR3 DNA: TGTGCCAGCATGCGTGGACAGCTAAACTATGGCTACACCTTC.

The sample holds a few counts of this clone. The chain carries TRBV5-6 and TRBJ2-5, with D perhaps TRBD2 (5 bases). The germline CDR1 and CDR2 sequences are SGHDT and YYEEEE. Trimming removed 1 base at V and 4 bases at J, with 14 bases between. The CDR3 sequence is 15 residues long. CDR3 sequence: CASSLTALGGETQYF. The DNA for the CDR3 is TGTGCCAGCAGCTTGACTGCCTTAGGAGGAGAGACCCAGTACTTC.

At least ten counts were recorded for this clone. The V gene is TRBV6-1, the J gene TRBJ1-5; D may be TRBD1 (6 bases). The germline CDR1 and CDR2 sequences are MNHNS and SASEGT. There are 14 residues in the CDR3. The V gene lost 3 bases and the J gene lost 0 bases, with 6 bases spanning the gap. CDR3 residues: CASSDRGSNQPQHF. The CDR3 region has the DNA TGTGCCAGCAGTGACAGGGGTAGCAATCAGCCCCAGCATTTT.

The V gene is TRBV5-1, the J gene TRBJ2-7; the match to TRBD2 covers 10 bases. The V gene end was trimmed by 3 bases and the J gene end by 5 bases; junction bases not matched to a gene: 8. Germline V gene lookup returns CDR1 SGHRS and CDR2 YFSETQ. CDR3 length: 15 amino acids. CDR3 coding DNA: TGCGCCAGCAGCTGGACCGGGACTAGCGTCGACGAGCAGTACTTC. It is translated as CASSWTGTSVDEQYF.

Written as DNA, the CDR3 is TGTGCCAGCAGCCAAGCTTTAAGGGATTCACCCCTCCACTTT. It translates to CASSQALRDSPLHF. V gene TRBV14 combines with J gene TRBJ1-6; D is unresolved. Trimming removed 1 base at V and 8 bases at J, with 9 bases between. Germline V gene sequence: CDR1 SGHDN, CDR2 FVKESK. This CDR3 comprises 14 residues. Full variable domain (outside the CDR3, taken from reference TRBV14 and TRBJ1-6): EAGVTQFPSHSVIEKGQTVTLRCDPISGHDNLYWYRRVMGKEIKFLLHFVKESKQDESGMPNNRFLAERTGGTYSTLKVQPAELEDSGVYFCASSQALRDSPLHFGNGTRLTVT.

V is TRBV6-1 and J is TRBJ1-1, with D unresolved. The CDR3 has 14 residues. The ends were cut back, 4 bases at V and 0 bases at J, with 9 bases in the middle. CDR1 is MNHNS, CDR2 SASEGT, per germline. CDR3 coding DNA: TGTGCCAGCAGTGCTAAAGCATTGAACACTGAAGCTTTCTTT. This encodes CASSAKALNTEAFF.

The rearrangement joins TRBV7-9 to TRBJ2-5; a possible D gene is TRBD2 (6 bases). There are 14 residues in the CDR3. Germline V gives CDR1 SEHNR, CDR2 FQNEAQ (reference sequence). V was clipped by 0 bases and J by 5 bases, with 10 bases between them. This CDR3 is CASSLAGGGETQYF. The DNA for the CDR3 is TGTGCCAGCAGCTTAGCTGGGGGAGGCGAGACCCAGTACTTC.

The gene calls are TRBV18 and TRBJ1-2; D call uncertain. Germline lookup yields CDR1 KGHSH and CDR2 LQKENI. V lost 3 bases and J 5 bases, leaving 10 bases between the germline ends. CDR3 length equals 13 residues. CDR3 sequence (DNA): TGTGCCAGCTCACCTCCGGCCAGATATGGCTACACCTTC. Translation gives CASSPPARYGYTF.

This chain links TRBV6-5 with TRBJ2-2, with a tentative D call TRBD1 (6 bases). Deletions cut 0 bases from V and 5 bases from J, with 7 bases between. Germline CDR1 and CDR2: MNHEY and SVGAGI. The CDR3 is 14 amino acids. CDR3 amino acids: CASSYSTGTGELFF. CDR3 DNA: TGTGCCAGCAGTTACTCAACAGGGACCGGGGAGCTGTTTTTT.

This clone was seen a few times. Other nucleotide sequences from this sample produce the same CDR3. The rearrangement links TRBV11-3 to TRBJ2-5, with a weak D call TRBD1 (5 bases). V was trimmed by 1 base and J by 2 bases, leaving 11 bases between them. This CDR3 spans 15 amino acids. The germline CDR1 and CDR2 sequences are SGHNT and YENEEA. The CDR3 here is CASSLGAGNQETQYF. In DNA, the CDR3 is TGTGCCAGCAGCTTAGGGGCAGGGAATCAAGAGACCCAGTACTTC.